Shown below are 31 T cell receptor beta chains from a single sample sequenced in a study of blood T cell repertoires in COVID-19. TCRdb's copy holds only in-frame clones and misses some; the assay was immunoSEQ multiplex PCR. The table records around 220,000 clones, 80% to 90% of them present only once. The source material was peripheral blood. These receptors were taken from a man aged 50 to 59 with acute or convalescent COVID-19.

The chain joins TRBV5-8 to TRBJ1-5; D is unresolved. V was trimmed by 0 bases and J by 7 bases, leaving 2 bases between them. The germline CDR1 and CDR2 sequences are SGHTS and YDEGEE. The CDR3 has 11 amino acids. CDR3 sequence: CASSLVQPQHF. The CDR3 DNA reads TGTGCCAGCAGCTTGGTACAGCCCCAGCATTTT.

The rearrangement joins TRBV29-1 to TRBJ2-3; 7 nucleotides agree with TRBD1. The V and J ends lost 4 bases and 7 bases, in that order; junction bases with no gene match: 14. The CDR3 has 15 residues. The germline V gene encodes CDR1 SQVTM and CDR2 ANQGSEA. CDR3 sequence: CSVGTGTASRYTQYF. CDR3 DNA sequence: TGCAGCGTTGGTACCGGGACAGCCTCCCGCTATACGCAGTATTTT.

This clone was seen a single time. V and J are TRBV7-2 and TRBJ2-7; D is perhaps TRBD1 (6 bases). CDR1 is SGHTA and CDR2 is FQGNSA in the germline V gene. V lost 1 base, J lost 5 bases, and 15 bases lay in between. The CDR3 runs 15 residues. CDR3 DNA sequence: TGTGCCAGCAGCTTAGGGGACAACAACGGTAACGAGCAGTACTTC. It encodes CASSLGDNNGNEQYF. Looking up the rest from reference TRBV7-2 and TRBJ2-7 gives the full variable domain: GAGVSQSPSNKVTEKGKDVELRCDPISGHTALYWYRQSLGQGLEFLIYFQGNSAPDKSGLPSDRFSAERTGGSVSTLTIQRTQQEDSAVYLCASSLGDNNGNEQYFGPGTRLTVT.

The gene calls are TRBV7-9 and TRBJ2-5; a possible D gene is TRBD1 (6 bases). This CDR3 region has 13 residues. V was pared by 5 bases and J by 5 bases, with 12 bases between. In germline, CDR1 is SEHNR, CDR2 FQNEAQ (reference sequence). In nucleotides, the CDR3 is TGTGCCAGCAGCAGGGGGACAACCGAGACCCAGTACTTC. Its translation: CASSRGTTETQYF. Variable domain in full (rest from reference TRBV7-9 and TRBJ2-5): DTGVSQNPRHKITKRGQNVTFRCDPISEHNRLYWYRQTLGQGPEFLTYFQNEAQLEKSRLLSDRFSAERPKGSFSTLEIQRTEQGDSAMYLCASSRGTTETQYFGPGTRLLVL.

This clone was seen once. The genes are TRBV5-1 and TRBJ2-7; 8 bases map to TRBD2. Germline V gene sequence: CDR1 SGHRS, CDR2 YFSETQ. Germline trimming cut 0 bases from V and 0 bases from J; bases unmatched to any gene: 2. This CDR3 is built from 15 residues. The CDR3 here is CASSLAAGGSYEQYF. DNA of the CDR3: TGCGCCAGCAGCTTGGCGGCGGGGGGCTCCTACGAGCAGTACTTC.

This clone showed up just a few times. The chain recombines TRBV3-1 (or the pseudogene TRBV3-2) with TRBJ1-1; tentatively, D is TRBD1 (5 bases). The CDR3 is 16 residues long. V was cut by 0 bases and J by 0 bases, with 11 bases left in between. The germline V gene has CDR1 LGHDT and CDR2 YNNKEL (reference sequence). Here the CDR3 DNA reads TGTGCCAGCAGCCAAGAAGGGTCGGGGGTGAACACTGAAGCTTTCTTT. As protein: CASSQEGSGVNTEAFF.

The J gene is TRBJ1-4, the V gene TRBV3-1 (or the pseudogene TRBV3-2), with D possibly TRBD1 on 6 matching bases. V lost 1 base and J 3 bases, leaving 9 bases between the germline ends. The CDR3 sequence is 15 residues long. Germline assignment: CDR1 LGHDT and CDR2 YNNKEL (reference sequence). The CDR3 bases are TGTGCCAGCAGCCAAGCGACAGGATCTAATGAAAAACTGTTTTTT. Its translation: CASSQATGSNEKLFF.

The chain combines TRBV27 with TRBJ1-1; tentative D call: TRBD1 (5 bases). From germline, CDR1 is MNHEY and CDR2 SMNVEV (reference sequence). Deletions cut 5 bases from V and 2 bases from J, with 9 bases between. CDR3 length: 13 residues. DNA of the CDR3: TGTGCCAGCAGTATGACAGTCAACACTGAAGCTTTCTTT. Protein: CASSMTVNTEAFF.

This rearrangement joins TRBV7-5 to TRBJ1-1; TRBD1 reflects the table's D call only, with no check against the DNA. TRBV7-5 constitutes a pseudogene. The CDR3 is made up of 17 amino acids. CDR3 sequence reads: CVRSLGSQGRLNTEAFF. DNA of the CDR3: TGTGTCAGAAGCTTAGGTAGTCAGGGGCGCCTGAACACTGAAGCTTTCTTT.

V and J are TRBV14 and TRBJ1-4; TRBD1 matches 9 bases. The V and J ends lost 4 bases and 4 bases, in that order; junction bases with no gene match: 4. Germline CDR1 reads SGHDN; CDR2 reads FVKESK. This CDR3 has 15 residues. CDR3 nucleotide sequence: TGTGCCAGCAGCCCTACGACAGGGGGTAATGAAAAACTGTTTTTT. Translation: CASSPTTGGNEKLFF.

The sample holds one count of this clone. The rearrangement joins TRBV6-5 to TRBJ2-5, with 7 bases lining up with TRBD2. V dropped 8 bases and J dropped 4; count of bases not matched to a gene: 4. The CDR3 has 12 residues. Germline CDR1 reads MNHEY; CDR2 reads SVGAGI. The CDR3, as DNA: TGTGCCAGCGGGAGGGCGGGAGAGACCCAGTACTTC. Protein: CASGRAGETQYF.

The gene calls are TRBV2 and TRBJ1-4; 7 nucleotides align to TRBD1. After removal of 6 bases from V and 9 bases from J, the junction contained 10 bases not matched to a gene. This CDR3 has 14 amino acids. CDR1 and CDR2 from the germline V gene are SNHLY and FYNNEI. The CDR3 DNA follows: TGTGCCAGCAGCCACCCCCGGGACAGCCAAAAACTGTTTTTT. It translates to CASSHPRDSQKLFF.

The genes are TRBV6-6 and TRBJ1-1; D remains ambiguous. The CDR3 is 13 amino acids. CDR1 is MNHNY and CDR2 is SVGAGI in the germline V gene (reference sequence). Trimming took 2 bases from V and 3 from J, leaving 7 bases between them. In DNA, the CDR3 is TGTGCCAGCAGTTACCAGATCCACACTGAAGCTTTCTTT. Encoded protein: CASSYQIHTEAFF.

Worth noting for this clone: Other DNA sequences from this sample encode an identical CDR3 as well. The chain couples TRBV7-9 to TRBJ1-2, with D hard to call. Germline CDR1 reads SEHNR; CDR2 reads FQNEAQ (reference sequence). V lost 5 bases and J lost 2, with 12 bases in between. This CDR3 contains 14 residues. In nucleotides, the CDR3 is TGTGCCAGCAGCCCCCCGGGAGGGAACTATGGCTACACCTTC. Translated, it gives CASSPPGGNYGYTF.

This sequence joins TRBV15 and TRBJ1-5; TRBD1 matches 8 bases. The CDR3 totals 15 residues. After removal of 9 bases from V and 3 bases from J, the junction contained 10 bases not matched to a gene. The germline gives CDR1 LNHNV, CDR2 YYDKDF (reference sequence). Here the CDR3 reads CATAEDRAVNQPQHF. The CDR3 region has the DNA TGTGCCACGGCGGAGGACAGGGCTGTCAATCAGCCCCAGCATTTT.

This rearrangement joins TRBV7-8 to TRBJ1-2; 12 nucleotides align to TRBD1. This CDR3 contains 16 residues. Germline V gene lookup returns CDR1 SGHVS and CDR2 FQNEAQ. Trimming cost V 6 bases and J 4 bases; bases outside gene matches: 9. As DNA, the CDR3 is TGTGCCAGCAGACCCGGGACAGGGGGCCGGGGCTATGGCTACACCTTC. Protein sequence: CASRPGTGGRGYGYTF. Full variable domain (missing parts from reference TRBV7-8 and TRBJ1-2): GAGVSQSPRYKVAKRGQDVALRCDPISGHVSLFWYQQALGQGPEFLTYFQNEAQLDKSGLPSDRFFAERPEGSVSTLKIQRTQQEDSAVYLCASRPGTGGRGYGYTFGSGTRLTVV.

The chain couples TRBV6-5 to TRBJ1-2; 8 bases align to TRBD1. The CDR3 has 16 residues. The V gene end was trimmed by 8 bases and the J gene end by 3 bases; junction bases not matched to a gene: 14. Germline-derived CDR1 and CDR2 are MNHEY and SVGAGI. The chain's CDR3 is CASGSVGAGGDYGYTF. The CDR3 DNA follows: TGTGCCAGCGGTTCAGTTGGGGCAGGGGGCGACTATGGCTACACCTTC.

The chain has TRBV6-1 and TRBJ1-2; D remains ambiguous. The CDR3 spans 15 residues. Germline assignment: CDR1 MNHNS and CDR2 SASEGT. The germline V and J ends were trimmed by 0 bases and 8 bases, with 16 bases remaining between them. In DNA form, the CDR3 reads TGTGCCAGCAGTGAAGCGCACATATCTCCTTGGGGCTACACCTTC. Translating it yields CASSEAHISPWGYTF.

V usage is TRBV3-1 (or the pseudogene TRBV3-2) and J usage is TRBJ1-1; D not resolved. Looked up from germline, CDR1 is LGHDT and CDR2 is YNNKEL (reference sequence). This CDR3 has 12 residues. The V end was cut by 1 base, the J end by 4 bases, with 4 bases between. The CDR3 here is CASSQAGTEAFF. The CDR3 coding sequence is TGTGCCAGCAGCCAAGCCGGCACTGAAGCTTTCTTT.

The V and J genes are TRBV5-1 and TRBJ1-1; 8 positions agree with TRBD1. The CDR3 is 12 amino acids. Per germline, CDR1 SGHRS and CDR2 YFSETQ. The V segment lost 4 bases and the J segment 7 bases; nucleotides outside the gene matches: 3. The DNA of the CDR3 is TGCGCCAGCAGCCTCGGGACAGGTGAAGCTTTCTTT. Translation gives CASSLGTGEAFF.

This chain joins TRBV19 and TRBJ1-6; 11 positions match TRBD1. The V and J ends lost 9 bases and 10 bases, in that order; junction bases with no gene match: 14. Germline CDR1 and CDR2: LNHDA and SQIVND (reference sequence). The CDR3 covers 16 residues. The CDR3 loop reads CASGSRTGGYGSPLHF. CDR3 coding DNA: TGTGCCAGCGGATCCCGGACAGGGGGCTATGGGTCACCCCTCCACTTT.

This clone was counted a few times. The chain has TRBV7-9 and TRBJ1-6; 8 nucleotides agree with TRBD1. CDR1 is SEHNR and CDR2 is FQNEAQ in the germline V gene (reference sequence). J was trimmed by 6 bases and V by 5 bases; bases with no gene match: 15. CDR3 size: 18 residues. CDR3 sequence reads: CASSLLGRTGKGNSPLHF. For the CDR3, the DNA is TGTGCCAGCAGCCTCTTAGGAAGGACAGGGAAGGGTAATTCACCCCTCCACTTT.

In nucleotides, the CDR3 is TGTGCCAGCAGCTACAAGAACACCGGGGAGCTGTTTTTT. Translation gives CASSYKNTGELFF. The genes are TRBV11-2 and TRBJ2-2; no clear D gene. Germline CDR1 is SGHAT and CDR2 is FQNNGV. Deletions cut 4 bases from V and 1 base from J, with 4 bases between. There are 13 residues in the CDR3.

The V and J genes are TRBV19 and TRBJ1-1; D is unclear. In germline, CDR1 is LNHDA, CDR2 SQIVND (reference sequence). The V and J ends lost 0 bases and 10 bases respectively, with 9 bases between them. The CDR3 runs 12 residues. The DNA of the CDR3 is TGTGCCAGTAGTATAGATTATACGGTAGCTTTCTTT. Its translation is CASSIDYTVAFF.

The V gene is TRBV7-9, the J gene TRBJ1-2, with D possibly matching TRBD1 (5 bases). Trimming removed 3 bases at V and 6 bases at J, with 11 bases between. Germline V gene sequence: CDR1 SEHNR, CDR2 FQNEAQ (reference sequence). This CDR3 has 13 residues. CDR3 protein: CASSFTGSDGYTF. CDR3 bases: TGTGCCAGCAGCTTTACAGGATCGGATGGCTACACCTTC.

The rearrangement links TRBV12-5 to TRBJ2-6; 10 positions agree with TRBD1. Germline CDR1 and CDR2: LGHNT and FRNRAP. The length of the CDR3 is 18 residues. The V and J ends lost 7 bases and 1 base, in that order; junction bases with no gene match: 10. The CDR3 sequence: CASAMGQGRTSGANVLTF. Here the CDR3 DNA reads TGTGCTAGTGCCATGGGACAGGGGAGGACTTCTGGGGCCAACGTCCTGACTTTC.

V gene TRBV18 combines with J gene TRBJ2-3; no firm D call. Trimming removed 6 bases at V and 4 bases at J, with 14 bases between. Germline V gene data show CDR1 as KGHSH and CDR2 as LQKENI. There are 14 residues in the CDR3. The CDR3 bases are TGTGCCAGCTCCCGAAGACTGAGTCCAGATACGCAGTATTTT. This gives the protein CASSRRLSPDTQYF.

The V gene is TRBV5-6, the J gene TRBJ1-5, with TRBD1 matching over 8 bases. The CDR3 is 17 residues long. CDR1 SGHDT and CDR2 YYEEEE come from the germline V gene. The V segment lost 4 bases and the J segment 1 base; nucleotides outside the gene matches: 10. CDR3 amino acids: CASSLRRTGISNQPQHF. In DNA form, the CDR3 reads TGTGCCAGCAGCCTGAGGAGGACAGGGATAAGCAATCAGCCCCAGCATTTT.

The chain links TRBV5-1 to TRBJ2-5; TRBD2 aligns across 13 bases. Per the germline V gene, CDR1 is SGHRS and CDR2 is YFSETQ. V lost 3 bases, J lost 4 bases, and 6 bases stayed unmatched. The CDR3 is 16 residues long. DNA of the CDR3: TGCGCCAGCAGCTCCTCGACTAGCGGGGGGAGAGAGACCCAGTACTTC. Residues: CASSSSTSGGRETQYF.

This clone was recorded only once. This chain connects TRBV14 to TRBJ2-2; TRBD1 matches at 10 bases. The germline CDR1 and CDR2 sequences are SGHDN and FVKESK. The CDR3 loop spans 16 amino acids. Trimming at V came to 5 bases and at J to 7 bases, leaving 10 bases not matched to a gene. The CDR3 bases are TGTGCCAGCAGCTATCGCCGGGACAGGGGTCACGGGGAGCTGTTTTTT. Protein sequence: CASSYRRDRGHGELFF.

The chain's CDR3 is CASSRTVSSNTGELFF. CDR3 nucleotides: TGTGCCAGCAGCAGGACAGTGAGTTCGAACACCGGGGAGCTGTTTTTT. The chain links TRBV7-3 to TRBJ2-2, with D maybe TRBD1 (6 bases). Trimming took 5 bases from V and 0 from J, leaving 13 bases between them. The CDR3 runs 16 residues. In germline, CDR1 is SGHTA, CDR2 FQGTGA.